These 19 T cell receptor beta chains share one sample of origin, sequenced in a study of cytomegalovirus exposure and HLA in healthy donors. This PCR relied on a set of 60 Vbeta primers and 13 Jbeta primers. The table came from immunoSEQ multiplex PCR; TCRdb's copy has only in-frame clones and leaves some out. There are approximately 45,000 clones in the sample, with over 2% held by the top ten. The sequencing sample was made of PBMCs. These receptors were taken from a woman aged 40 to 50 in good health and CMV-seronegative.

In regard to this clone: Mismatch with germline at one junction end may stem from a read error. This chain joins TRBV29-1 and TRBJ1-3, with D possibly TRBD1 on 5 matching bases. Germline CDR1 and CDR2: SQVTM and ANQGSEA. The CDR3 consists of 14 residues. The CDR3 protein is CSVGRVSSGNNIYF. As DNA, the CDR3 is TGCAGCGTGGGCAGGGTGAGCTCTGGAAACAACATATATTTT.

In nucleotides, the CDR3 is TGTGCCAGCAGTTACGAGTTGAATTCACCCCTCCACTTT. This codes for CASSYELNSPLHF. This sequence joins TRBV6-5 and TRBJ1-6, with D unresolved. Germline V gene sequence: CDR1 MNHEY, CDR2 SVGAGI. The CDR3 is 13 amino acids. V was trimmed by 2 bases and J by 7 bases, leaving 6 bases between them.

The rearrangement joins TRBV11-2 to TRBJ2-7; TRBD2 matches 7 bases. Germline CDR1 is SGHAT and CDR2 is FQNNGV. With V trimmed by 1 base and J by 5 bases, 8 bases remained unmatched. The CDR3 loop spans 15 amino acids. The CDR3 DNA is TGTGCCAGCAGCTTAGTCCCAGGGACTATGAACGAGCAGTACTTC. Translated: CASSLVPGTMNEQYF.

The chain recombines TRBV5-6 with TRBJ1-2; TRBD1 matches at 12 bases. The CDR3 is 15 residues long. Per germline, CDR1 SGHDT and CDR2 YYEEEE. Unmatched junction bases numbered 7, after V lost 2 bases and J lost 8 bases. The CDR3 DNA follows: TGTGCCAGCAGCTTAGGGACAGGGGGCACTCACGGCTACACCTTC. Translating it yields CASSLGTGGTHGYTF.

This sequence joins TRBV5-1 and TRBJ2-7; 8 positions match TRBD1. The CDR3 spans 14 residues. Germline CDR1 and CDR2: SGHRS and YFSETQ. V lost 0 bases to trimming and J lost 4 bases; unmatched junction nucleotides: 3. CDR3 coding DNA: TGCGCCAGCAGCTTGGGGACAGGGTGGTACGAGCAGTACTTC. This gives the protein CASSLGTGWYEQYF.

The chain is built from TRBV6-5 and TRBJ2-1, with 10 bases lining up with TRBD2. This CDR3 comprises 16 residues. The germline V gene has CDR1 MNHEY and CDR2 SVGAGI. Losses at the gene ends were 2 bases for V and 4 bases for J; bases not matched to a gene: 5. The CDR3 protein is CASSYRAGGQYNEQFF. DNA for the CDR3: TGTGCCAGCAGTTACAGAGCGGGAGGGCAATACAATGAGCAGTTCTTC.

On this clone: The same CDR3 also results from other DNA sequences found in this sample. V usage is TRBV10-3 and J usage is TRBJ1-2, with no clear D. Trimming pared 4 bases from V and 7 bases from J, leaving 7 bases between. This CDR3 contains 11 residues. Germline lookup yields CDR1 ENHRY and CDR2 SYGVKD. CDR3 in DNA: TGTGCCATCAGTGCAAATTCTGGCTACACCTTC. As protein: CAISANSGYTF.

This rearrangement joins TRBV30 to TRBJ1-4; D may be TRBD1 (5 bases). Trimming stripped 0 bases from V and 8 bases from J, with 13 bases between. CDR1 and CDR2 from the germline V gene are GTSNPN and SVGIG (reference sequence). The CDR3 is made up of 14 amino acids. As DNA, the CDR3 is TGTGCCTGGAGTGTACAGCAGGGTTCGGAAAAACTGTTTTTT. It translates to CAWSVQQGSEKLFF.

The gene calls are TRBV30 and TRBJ1-2; the match to TRBD1 covers 7 bases. The CDR3 sequence is 17 residues long. V lost 2 bases to trimming and J lost 4 bases; unmatched junction nucleotides: 16. Looked up from germline, CDR1 is GTSNPN and CDR2 is SVGIG (reference sequence). The DNA of the CDR3 is TGTGCCTGGAGTTCTCGGTGGACAGGAGTCGGAGGCTATGGCTACACCTTC. This encodes CAWSSRWTGVGGYGYTF. The entire variable domain, with the rest obtained from reference TRBV30 and TRBJ1-2, is as follows: SQTIHQWPATLVQPVGSPLSLECTVEGTSNPNLYWYRQAAGRGLQLLFYSVGIGQISSEVPQNLSASRPQDRQFILSSKKLLLSDSGFYLCAWSSRWTGVGGYGYTFGSGTRLTVV.

The gene calls are TRBV4-3 and TRBJ2-3; 8 positions match TRBD2. In germline, CDR1 is LGHNA, CDR2 YSLEER. V lost 3 bases to trimming and J lost 5 bases; unmatched junction nucleotides: 7. This CDR3 spans 15 amino acids. The CDR3 nucleotides read TGCGCCAGCAGCCACTCAAGCGGGGGTATAGATACGCAGTATTTT. Its translation: CASSHSSGGIDTQYF.

On this clone itself: The sample has other DNA sequences that encode this CDR3 too. The CDR3 spells CASSLDQRGGPSGANVLTF. Here the CDR3 DNA reads TGCGCCAGCAGCTTGGACCAGCGGGGGGGACCCTCTGGGGCCAACGTCCTGACTTTC. The chain uses TRBV5-1 and TRBJ2-6; 10 nucleotides line up with TRBD2. There are 19 residues in the CDR3. V lost 0 bases to trimming and J lost 0 bases; unmatched junction nucleotides: 6. Germline V gives CDR1 SGHRS, CDR2 YFSETQ.

The chain employs TRBV28 and TRBJ2-5; 13 nucleotides match TRBD2. After removal of 3 bases from V and 2 bases from J, the junction contained 6 bases not matched to a gene. CDR1 is MDHEN and CDR2 is SYDVKM in the germline V gene. This CDR3 has 17 amino acids. Written as DNA, the CDR3 is TGTGCCAGCAGTTTGGGACTAGCGGGACGAGGACAAGAGACCCAGTACTTC. This codes for CASSLGLAGRGQETQYF.

The rearrangement links TRBV5-4 to TRBJ2-1; TRBD1 matches 9 bases. CDR1 and CDR2 (germline): SGHNT, YYREEE (reference sequence). The CDR3 is 15 amino acids. Trimming at V came to 3 bases and at J to 5 bases, leaving 6 bases not matched to a gene. Here the CDR3 DNA reads TGTGCCAGCAGCTCAGACAGGGGGAATGACAATGAGCAGTTCTTC. It encodes CASSSDRGNDNEQFF.

The V call is TRBV4-2, the J call TRBJ1-3; D is possibly TRBD1 (5 bases). The CDR3 has 18 residues. The V and J ends lost 1 base and 0 bases respectively, with 16 bases between them. The germline CDR1 and CDR2 sequences are LGHNA and YNFKEQ. The CDR3 region has the DNA TGTGCCAGCAGCCAAGCAGACGGACACCGAATCTCTGGAAACACCATATATTTT. Its translation: CASSQADGHRISGNTIYF.

The gene calls are TRBV5-1 and TRBJ2-2, with D tentatively TRBD1 (6 bases). Germline lookup yields CDR1 SGHRS and CDR2 YFSETQ. Trimming removed 2 bases at V and 1 base at J, with 18 bases between. The CDR3 has 18 amino acids. The CDR3 coding sequence is TGCGCCAGCAGCTTAGTAACGGCAGGGGCAAAGAACACCGGGGAGCTGTTTTTT. The encoded protein is CASSLVTAGAKNTGELFF.

The chain uses TRBV7-9 and TRBJ1-1; D unresolved. The CDR3 is 14 residues long. Trimming pared 1 base from V and 5 bases from J, leaving 11 bases between. The germline V gene has CDR1 SEHNR and CDR2 FQNEAQ (reference sequence). CDR3 in amino acids: CASSLVPLRTEAFF. The CDR3 DNA reads TGTGCCAGCAGCTTAGTTCCGCTCCGGACTGAAGCTTTCTTT.

The rearrangement uses TRBV5-6 and TRBJ1-4; D call uncertain. V was cut by 3 bases and J by 3 bases, with 6 bases left in between. Germline-derived CDR1 and CDR2 are SGHDT and YYEEEE. The CDR3 covers 13 residues. The DNA of the CDR3 is TGTGCCAGCAGCTGGGCCTCTAATGAAAAACTGTTTTTT. Its translation is CASSWASNEKLFF.

With respect to this clone: One junction end disagrees with the germline gene, perhaps due to a read error. The chain employs TRBV7-7 and TRBJ2-3, with D perhaps matching TRBD2 (6 bases). The germline V gene encodes CDR1 SSHAT and CDR2 FNYEAQ (reference sequence). The CDR3 consists of 15 residues. The CDR3 region is CASSPRGLSTDTQYF. The CDR3 DNA reads TGTGCTAGCAGCCCGCGGGGTCTTAGCACAGATACGCAGTATTTT. The full variable domain, its missing parts supplied by reference TRBV7-7 and TRBJ2-3, is GAGVSQSPRYKVTKRGQDVTLRCDPISSHATLYWYQQALGQGPEFLTYFNYEAQPDKSGLPSDRFSAERPEGSISTLTIQRTEQRDSAMYRCASSPRGLSTDTQYFGPGTRLTVL.

The chain is built from TRBV13 and TRBJ2-2, with D tentatively TRBD2 (6 bases). Deletions cut 0 bases from V and 15 bases from J, with 11 bases between. CDR1 is PRHDT, CDR2 FYEKMQ, per germline (reference sequence). There are 12 residues in the CDR3. CDR3 sequence (DNA): TGTGCCAGCAGCTTAGGCGCGGGAAGGGTGTTTTTT. Protein product: CASSLGAGRVFF. Combining the CDR3 with reference TRBV13 and TRBJ2-2 gives the whole variable domain AAGVIQSPRHLIKEKRETATLKCYPIPRHDTVYWYQQGPGQDPQFLISFYEKMQSDKGSIPDRFSAQQFSDYHSELNMSSLELGDSALYFCASSLGAGRVFFGEGSRLTVL.